This T cell receptor (beta chain) is drawn from a study of T cell changes during pregnancy in multiple sclerosis. This clone was counted between two and nine times. CDR3 size: 16 residues. Germline values: CDR1 SGHNT, CDR2 YYREEE (reference sequence). The trim removed 4 bases at V and 0 bases at J, leaving 9 bases unmatched. Generated by immunoSEQ multiplex PCR, the TCRdb table keeps only in-frame clones and is missing some. The table lists fewer than 40,000 clones, roughly 91% of them singletons. The receptor's source is a female donor in good health, enrolled as a control in a pregnancy study. The chain employs TRBV5-4 and TRBJ1-1; 7 positions match TRBD1. This material consisted of CD4+ T cells from peripheral blood mononuclear cells, taken after pregnancy. The CDR3 coding sequence is TGTGCCAGCAGCCCCGGACAGGAAGGGATGAACACTGAAGCTTTCTTT. Translated: CASSPGQEGMNTEAFF.